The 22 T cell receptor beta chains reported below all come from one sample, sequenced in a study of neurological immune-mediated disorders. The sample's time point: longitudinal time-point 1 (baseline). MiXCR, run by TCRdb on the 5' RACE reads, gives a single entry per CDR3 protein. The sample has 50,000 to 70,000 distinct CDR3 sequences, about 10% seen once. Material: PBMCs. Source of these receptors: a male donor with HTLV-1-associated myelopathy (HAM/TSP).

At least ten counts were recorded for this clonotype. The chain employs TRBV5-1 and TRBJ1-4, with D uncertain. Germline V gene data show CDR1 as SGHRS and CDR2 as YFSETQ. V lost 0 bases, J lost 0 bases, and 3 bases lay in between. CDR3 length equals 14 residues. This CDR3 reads CASSLAATNEKLFF. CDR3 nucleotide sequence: TGCGCCAGCAGCTTGGCAGCAACTAATGAAAAACTGTTTTTT. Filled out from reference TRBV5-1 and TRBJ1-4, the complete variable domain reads KAGVTQTPRYLIKTRGQQVTLSCSPISGHRSVSWYQQTPGQGLQFLFEYFSETQRNKGNFPGRFSGRQFSNSRSEMNVSTLELGDSALYLCASSLAATNEKLFFGSGTQLSVL.

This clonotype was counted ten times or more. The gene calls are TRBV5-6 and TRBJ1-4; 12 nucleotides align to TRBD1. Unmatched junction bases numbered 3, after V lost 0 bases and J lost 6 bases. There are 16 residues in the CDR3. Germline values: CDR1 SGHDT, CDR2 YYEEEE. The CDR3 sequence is CASSLGRDRGHEKLFF. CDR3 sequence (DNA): TGTGCCAGCAGCTTGGGCCGGGACAGGGGGCATGAAAAACTGTTTTTT.

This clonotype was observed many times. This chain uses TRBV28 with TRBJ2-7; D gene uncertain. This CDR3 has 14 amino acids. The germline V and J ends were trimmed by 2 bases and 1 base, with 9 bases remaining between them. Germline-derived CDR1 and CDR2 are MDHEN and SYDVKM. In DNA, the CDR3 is TGTGCCAGCAGTTTAGTCGCTAGTTCCTACGAGCAGTACTTC. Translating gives CASSLVASSYEQYF. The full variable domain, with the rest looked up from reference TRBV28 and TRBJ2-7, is DVKVTQSSRYLVKRTGEKVFLECVQDMDHENMFWYRQDPGLGLRLIYFSYDVKMKEKGDIPEGYSVSREKKERFSLILESASTNQTSMYLCASSLVASSYEQYFGPGTRLTVT.

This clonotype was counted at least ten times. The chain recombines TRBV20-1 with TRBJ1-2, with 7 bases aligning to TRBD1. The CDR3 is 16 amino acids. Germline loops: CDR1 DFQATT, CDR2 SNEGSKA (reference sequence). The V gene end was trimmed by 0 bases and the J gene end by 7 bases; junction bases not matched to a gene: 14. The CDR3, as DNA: TGCAGTGCTAGAGATTCAACCTACAGGGGAAAAGGTGGCTACACCTTC. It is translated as CSARDSTYRGKGGYTF.

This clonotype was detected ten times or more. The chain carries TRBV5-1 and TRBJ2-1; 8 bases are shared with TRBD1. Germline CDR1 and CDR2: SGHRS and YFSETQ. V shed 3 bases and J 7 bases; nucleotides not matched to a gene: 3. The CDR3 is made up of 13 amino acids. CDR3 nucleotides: TGCGCCAGCAGCTCTGACAGGGGTAATGAGCAGTTCTTC. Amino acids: CASSSDRGNEQFF.

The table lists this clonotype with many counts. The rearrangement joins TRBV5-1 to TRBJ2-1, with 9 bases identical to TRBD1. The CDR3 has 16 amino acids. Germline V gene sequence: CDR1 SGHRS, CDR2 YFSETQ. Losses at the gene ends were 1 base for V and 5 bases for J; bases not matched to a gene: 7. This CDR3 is CASSLILGQGNNEQFF. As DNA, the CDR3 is TGCGCCAGCAGCTTGATACTTGGACAGGGGAACAATGAGCAGTTCTTC. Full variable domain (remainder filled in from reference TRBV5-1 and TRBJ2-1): KAGVTQTPRYLIKTRGQQVTLSCSPISGHRSVSWYQQTPGQGLQFLFEYFSETQRNKGNFPGRFSGRQFSNSRSEMNVSTLELGDSALYLCASSLILGQGNNEQFFGPGTRLTVL.

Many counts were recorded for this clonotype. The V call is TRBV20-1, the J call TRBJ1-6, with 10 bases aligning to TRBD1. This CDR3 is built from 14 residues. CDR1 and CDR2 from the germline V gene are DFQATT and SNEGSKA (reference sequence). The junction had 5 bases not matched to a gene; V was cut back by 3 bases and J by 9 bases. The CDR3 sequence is CSASGQGEVSPLHF. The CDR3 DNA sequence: TGCAGTGCTAGTGGACAGGGGGAGGTTTCACCCCTCCACTTT.

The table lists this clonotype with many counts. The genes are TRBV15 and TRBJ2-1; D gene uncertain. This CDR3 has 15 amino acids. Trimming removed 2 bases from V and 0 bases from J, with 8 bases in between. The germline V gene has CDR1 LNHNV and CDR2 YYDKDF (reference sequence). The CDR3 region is CATSRSSTSYNEQFF. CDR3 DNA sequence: TGTGCCACCAGCAGAAGTAGTACCTCCTACAATGAGCAGTTCTTC.

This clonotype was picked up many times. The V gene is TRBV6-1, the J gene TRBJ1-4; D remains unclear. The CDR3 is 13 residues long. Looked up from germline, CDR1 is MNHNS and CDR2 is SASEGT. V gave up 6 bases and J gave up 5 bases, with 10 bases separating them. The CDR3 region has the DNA TGTGCCAGCAGGATAACAGCGAATGAAAAACTGTTTTTT. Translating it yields CASRITANEKLFF.

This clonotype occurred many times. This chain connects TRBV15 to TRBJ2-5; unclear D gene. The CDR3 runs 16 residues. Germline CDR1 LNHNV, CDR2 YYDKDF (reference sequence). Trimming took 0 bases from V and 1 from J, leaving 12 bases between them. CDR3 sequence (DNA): TGTGCCACCAGCAGAGATAGGGTCGGATCCCAAGAGACCCAGTACTTC. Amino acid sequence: CATSRDRVGSQETQYF.

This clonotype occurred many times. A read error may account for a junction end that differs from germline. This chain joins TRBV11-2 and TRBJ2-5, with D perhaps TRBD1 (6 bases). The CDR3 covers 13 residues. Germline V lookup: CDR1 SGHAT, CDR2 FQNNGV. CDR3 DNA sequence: TGTGCCAGCACCTTACCAGGGGAAGAGACCCAGTACTTC. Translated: CASTLPGEETQYF. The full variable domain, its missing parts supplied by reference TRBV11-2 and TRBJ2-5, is EAGVAQSPRYKIIEKRQSVAFWCNPISGHATLYWYQQILGQGPKLLIQFQNNGVVDDSQLPKDRFSAERLKGVDSTLKIQPAKLEDSAVYLCASTLPGEETQYFGPGTRLLVL.

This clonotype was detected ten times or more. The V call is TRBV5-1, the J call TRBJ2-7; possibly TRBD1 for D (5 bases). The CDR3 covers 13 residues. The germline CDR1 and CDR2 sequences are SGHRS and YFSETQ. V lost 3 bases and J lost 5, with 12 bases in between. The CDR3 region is CASSYGALDEQYF. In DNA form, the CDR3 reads TGCGCCAGCAGCTATGGGGCGCTGGACGAGCAGTACTTC.

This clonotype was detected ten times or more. CDR3 protein: CSPTAGGASSTDTQYF. CDR3 DNA sequence: TGCAGTCCTACAGCGGGGGGGGCATCGAGCACAGATACGCAGTATTTT. The chain employs TRBV20-1 and TRBJ2-3; 10 bases fit TRBD2. This CDR3 is built from 16 residues. Trimming at V came to 8 bases and at J to 0 bases, leaving 11 bases not matched to a gene. Germline V gene data show CDR1 as DFQATT and CDR2 as SNEGSKA (reference sequence).

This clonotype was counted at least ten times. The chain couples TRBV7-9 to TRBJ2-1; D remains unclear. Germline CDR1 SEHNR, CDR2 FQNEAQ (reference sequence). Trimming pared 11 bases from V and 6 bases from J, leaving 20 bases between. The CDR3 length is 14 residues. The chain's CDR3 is CALWPSAPGNEQFF. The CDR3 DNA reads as TGTGCCCTTTGGCCGTCCGCTCCCGGCAATGAGCAGTTCTTC.

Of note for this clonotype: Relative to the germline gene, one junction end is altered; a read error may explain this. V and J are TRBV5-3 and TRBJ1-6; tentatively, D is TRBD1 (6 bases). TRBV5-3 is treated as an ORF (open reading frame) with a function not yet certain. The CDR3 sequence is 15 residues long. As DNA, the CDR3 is TGTGCCGGAAGCTGCCGACAGGAGGGTGATTCACCCCTCCACTTT. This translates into CAGSCRQEGDSPLHF.

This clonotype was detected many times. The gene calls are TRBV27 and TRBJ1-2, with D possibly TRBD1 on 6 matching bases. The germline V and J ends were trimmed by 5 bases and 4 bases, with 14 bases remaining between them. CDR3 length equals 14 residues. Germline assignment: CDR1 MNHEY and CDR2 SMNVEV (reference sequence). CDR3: CASSEQGGTYGYTF. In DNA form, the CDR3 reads TGTGCCAGCAGTGAACAGGGAGGCACCTATGGCTACACCTTC.

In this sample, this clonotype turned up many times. CDR3 coding DNA: TGTGCCATCAGTGAGTCGGGTAATTCACCCCTCCACTTT. This encodes CAISESGNSPLHF. This sequence joins TRBV10-3 and TRBJ1-6, with unresolved D. Trimming pared 0 bases from V and 6 bases from J, leaving 3 bases between. Germline assignment: CDR1 ENHRY and CDR2 SYGVKD. CDR3 length: 13 amino acids.

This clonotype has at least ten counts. DNA of the CDR3: TGCGCCAGCAGCTTGTCAGGGAACCAAGAGACCCAGTACTTC. As protein: CASSLSGNQETQYF. The V gene is TRBV5-1, the J gene TRBJ2-5; TRBD1 might be the D (5 bases). Germline V gene sequence: CDR1 SGHRS, CDR2 YFSETQ. The V and J ends lost 1 base and 0 bases respectively, with 7 bases between them. The CDR3 is 14 amino acids.

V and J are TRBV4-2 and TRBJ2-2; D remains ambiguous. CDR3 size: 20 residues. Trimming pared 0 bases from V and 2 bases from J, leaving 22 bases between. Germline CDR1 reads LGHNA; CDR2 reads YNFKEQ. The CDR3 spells CASSQDSPLVEPVNTGELFF. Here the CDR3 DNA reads TGTGCCAGCAGCCAAGATTCGCCCCTGGTGGAACCTGTAAACACCGGGGAGCTGTTTTTT.

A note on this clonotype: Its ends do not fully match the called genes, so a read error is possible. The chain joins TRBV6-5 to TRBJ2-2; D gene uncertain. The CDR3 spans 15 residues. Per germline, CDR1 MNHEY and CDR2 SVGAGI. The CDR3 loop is CASSYSGANTWELFF. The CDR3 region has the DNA TGTGCCAGCAGTTACTCCGGCGCTAACACCTGGGAGCTGTTTTTT.

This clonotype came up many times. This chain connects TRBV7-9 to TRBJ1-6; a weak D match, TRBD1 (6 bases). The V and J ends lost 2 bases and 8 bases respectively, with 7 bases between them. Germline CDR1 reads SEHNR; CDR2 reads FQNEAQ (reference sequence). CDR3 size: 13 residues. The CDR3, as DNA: TGTGCCAGCAGCTTACGACAGGATTCACCCCTCCACTTT. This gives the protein CASSLRQDSPLHF. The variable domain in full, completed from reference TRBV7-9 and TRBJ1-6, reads DTGVSQNPRHKITKRGQNVTFRCDPISEHNRLYWYRQTLGQGPEFLTYFQNEAQLEKSRLLSDRFSAERPKGSFSTLEIQRTEQGDSAMYLCASSLRQDSPLHFGNGTRLTVT.

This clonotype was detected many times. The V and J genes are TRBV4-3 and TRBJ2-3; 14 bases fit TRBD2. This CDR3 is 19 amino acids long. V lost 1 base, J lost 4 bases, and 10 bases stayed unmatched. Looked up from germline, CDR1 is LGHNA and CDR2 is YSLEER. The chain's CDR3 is CASSQALGTSGGAADTQYF. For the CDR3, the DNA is TGCGCCAGCAGCCAAGCTTTGGGGACTAGCGGGGGAGCAGCAGATACGCAGTATTTT.